These 21 T cell receptor beta chains share one sample of origin, sequenced in a study of T-cell reconstitution after alpha-beta-depleted transplantation in children. Unique molecular identifiers featured in how the TCRbeta library was prepared. One entry per CDR3 protein results from TCRdb running MiXCR on the PCR reads. The data hold 700,000 to 950,000 distinct CDR3 sequences, with less than 20% observed a single time. The material sequenced was PBMCs, mostly from graft donor cells, taken 360 days after TCRalphabeta/CD19-depleted stem cell transplant. The origin of the receptors is a male patient between 10 and 17 years old who had a stem cell transplant for acute lymphoblastic leukemia, so the T cells may come from the graft donor.

This clonotype occurred a few times. The chain employs TRBV27 and TRBJ2-7, with D perhaps TRBD1 (6 bases). Germline V gene data show CDR1 as MNHEY and CDR2 as SMNVEV (reference sequence). V was clipped by 5 bases and J by 3 bases, with 11 bases between them. The length of the CDR3 is 13 residues. The CDR3 loop is CASSPTGLYEQYF. As DNA, the CDR3 is TGTGCCAGCAGTCCGACAGGACTCTACGAGCAGTACTTC.

This clonotype was counted between two and nine times. The chain links TRBV20-1 to TRBJ2-5, with D unclear. Germline CDR1 is DFQATT and CDR2 is SNEGSKA (reference sequence). Between the trimmed V and J ends, which lost 3 bases and 2 bases, there was a span of 7 bases. CDR3 length: 12 residues. DNA for the CDR3: TGCAGTGCTAGGGTAGGGCAAGAGACCCAGTACTTC. As protein: CSARVGQETQYF.

This clonotype was seen a few times. This chain connects TRBV27 to TRBJ1-5; D ambiguous. Trimming stripped 4 bases from V and 1 base from J, with 11 bases between. In germline, CDR1 is MNHEY, CDR2 SMNVEV (reference sequence). The CDR3 is made up of 15 amino acids. The CDR3: CASSWLPPSNQPQHF. For the CDR3, the DNA is TGTGCCAGCAGTTGGCTTCCCCCGAGCAATCAGCCCCAGCATTTT.

This clonotype was detected only a few times. V is TRBV27 and J is TRBJ2-1; D gene uncertain. The CDR3 runs 15 residues. Germline CDR1 and CDR2: MNHEY and SMNVEV (reference sequence). Trimming cost V 7 bases and J 0 bases, with 13 bases left between them. Written as DNA, the CDR3 is TGTGCCAGCATAAAAAGCCAGAGCTCCTACAATGAGCAGTTCTTC. This sequence encodes CASIKSQSSYNEQFF.

CDR3 amino acids: CASSPGIGRITLNTEAFF. The CDR3 nucleotides read TGTGCCAGCTCACCGGGAATTGGCAGGATCACTCTGAACACTGAAGCTTTCTTT. This chain joins TRBV18 and TRBJ1-1; D remains ambiguous. The V gene's germline CDR1 is KGHSH and CDR2 LQKENI. The CDR3 length is 18 residues. Trimming took off 3 bases at V and 0 bases at J, with 20 bases between the two ends.

This clonotype was counted only a few times. CDR3: CASSQLDRVAYNEQFF. Here the CDR3 DNA reads TGCGCCAGCAGCCAACTAGACAGGGTGGCCTACAATGAGCAGTTCTTC. The chain joins TRBV4-1 to TRBJ2-1, with 7 bases identical to TRBD1. The CDR3 sequence is 16 residues long. The ends lost 2 bases at V and 2 bases at J; junction bases unmatched: 6. Germline V gives CDR1 MGHRA, CDR2 YSYEKL.

This clonotype was counted ten times or more. The chain combines TRBV12-3 or TRBV12-4 with TRBJ2-1; TRBD2 matches at 10 bases. The CDR3 loop spans 14 amino acids. The J segment lost 5 bases and the V segment lost 6 bases, leaving 4 bases of the junction unmatched. Written as DNA, the CDR3 is TGTGCCAGCAGACTAGCGGGAAGCGACAATGAGCAGTTCTTC. It is translated as CASRLAGSDNEQFF.

The V call is TRBV7-8, the J call TRBJ1-6; D is unclear. From germline, CDR1 is SGHVS and CDR2 FQNEAQ. The CDR3 covers 14 residues. Between the trimmed V and J ends, which lost 5 bases and 8 bases, there was a span of 13 bases. The CDR3 DNA reads as TGTGCCAGCAGCCTCGGATCCTCCTATTCACCCCTCCACTTT. This translates into CASSLGSSYSPLHF.

The sample holds many counts of this clonotype. This chain links TRBV5-1 with TRBJ2-7, with D possibly being TRBD2 (6 bases). In germline, CDR1 is SGHRS, CDR2 YFSETQ. The V gene lost 6 bases and the J gene lost 5 bases, with 15 bases spanning the gap. The CDR3 length is 13 residues. CDR3 region: CASMRLEGHEQYF. The CDR3 DNA follows: TGCGCCAGCATGAGGTTGGAGGGCCACGAGCAGTACTTC.

The J gene is TRBJ1-2, the V gene TRBV27, with 9 bases identical to TRBD1. The CDR3 has 15 residues. Trimming removed 1 base from V and 4 bases from J; junction bases left unmatched: 4. Germline lookup yields CDR1 MNHEY and CDR2 SMNVEV (reference sequence). CDR3 amino acids: CASSLWGQGGYGYTF. For the CDR3, the DNA is TGTGCCAGCAGTTTATGGGGACAGGGCGGCTATGGCTACACCTTC.

J is TRBJ2-2 and V is TRBV6-4; 7 bases map to TRBD1. The J segment lost 5 bases and the V segment lost 4 bases, leaving 4 bases of the junction unmatched. This CDR3 is 14 amino acids long. CDR1 and CDR2 (germline): MRHNA, SNTAGT. CDR3 loop: CASSVETGTGELFF. The CDR3 DNA is TGTGCCAGCAGTGTCGAGACAGGGACCGGGGAGCTGTTTTTT.

This clonotype has just a few counts. The gene calls are TRBV10-2 and TRBJ2-5, with 7 bases aligning to TRBD2. The ends lost 0 bases at V and 5 bases at J; junction bases unmatched: 9. This CDR3 contains 16 residues. CDR1 WSHSY and CDR2 SAAADI come from the germline V gene. DNA for the CDR3: TGCGCCAGCAGTGAGTCTGCTGACCTGGGAGGGGAGACCCAGTACTTC. Its protein is CASSESADLGGETQYF.

In this sample, this clonotype turned up many times. This rearrangement joins TRBV5-1 to TRBJ2-2; maybe TRBD1 (5 bases). This CDR3 comprises 14 residues. Per germline, CDR1 SGHRS and CDR2 YFSETQ. Trimming stripped 5 bases from V and 1 base from J, with 9 bases between. The CDR3 DNA reads TGCGCCAGCAGAGGGGCAGGGAACACCGGGGAGCTGTTTTTT. Amino acid sequence: CASRGAGNTGELFF.

The table lists this clonotype with many counts. The rearrangement joins TRBV27 to TRBJ1-1; TRBD1 is a possible D gene (6 bases). The CDR3 totals 15 residues. V was cut by 3 bases and J by 3 bases, with 14 bases left in between. Germline CDR1 is MNHEY and CDR2 is SMNVEV (reference sequence). The CDR3 DNA sequence: TGTGCCAGCAGTTTTCCTGGGACACATTACACTGAAGCTTTCTTT. Protein sequence: CASSFPGTHYTEAFF.

In the case of this clonotype: The junction and the germline gene differ at one end; a read error may be behind it. This chain links TRBV11-2 with TRBJ2-2, with D possibly being TRBD1 or TRBD2 (5 bases each). The CDR3 is 16 amino acids. From germline, CDR1 is SGHAT and CDR2 FQNNGV. The CDR3: CASSSRSTGRTGEPFF. The CDR3 coding sequence is TGTGCCAGCAGCTCTAGGTCTACGGGGCGCACCGGGGAGCCGTTTTTT.

This sequence joins TRBV28 and TRBJ2-1; D possibly corresponds to TRBD1 (5 bases). The CDR3 consists of 14 residues. The germline V and J ends were trimmed by 5 bases and 9 bases, with 17 bases remaining between them. Germline CDR1 and CDR2: MDHEN and SYDVKM. The CDR3, as DNA: TGTGCCAGCAGTCTTCCAGGACATTATCGTGAGCAGTTCTTC. The encoded protein is CASSLPGHYREQFF. Based on the CDR3 plus reference TRBV28 and TRBJ2-1, the full variable domain is DVKVTQSSRYLVKRTGEKVFLECVQDMDHENMFWYRQDPGLGLRLIYFSYDVKMKEKGDIPEGYSVSREKKERFSLILESASTNQTSMYLCASSLPGHYREQFFGPGTRLTVL.

This clonotype has a count of ten or more. This chain connects TRBV2 to TRBJ1-5; D gene ambiguous. There are 15 residues in the CDR3. Trimming took 3 bases from V and 0 from J, leaving 9 bases between them. Germline-derived CDR1 and CDR2 are SNHLY and FYNNEI. This CDR3 reads CASSEGYSSNQPQHF. Here the CDR3 DNA reads TGTGCCAGCAGTGAGGGATATAGTAGCAATCAGCCCCAGCATTTT.

Notes on this clonotype: Being one base from a much bigger clone, this may be a read error. The chain is built from TRBV5-1 and TRBJ2-2; D remains unclear. V lost 0 bases to trimming and J lost 6 bases, with 9 bases between them. CDR1 is SGHRS, CDR2 YFSETQ, per germline. This CDR3 has 14 residues. CDR3 sequence reads: CASSLEPWSGELFF. The CDR3, as DNA: TGCGCCAGCAGCTTGGAGCCATGGTCCGGGGAGCTGTTTTTT. Using reference TRBV5-1 and TRBJ2-2 for the parts outside the CDR3, the full variable domain is KAGVTQTPRYLIKTRGQQVTLSCSPISGHRSVSWYQQTPGQGLQFLFEYFSETQRNKGNFPGRFSGRQFSNSRSEMNVSTLELGDSALYLCASSLEPWSGELFFGEGSRLTVL.

DNA for the CDR3: TGTGCCAGCAGCTTAAGGACAGGGGAATCACCCCTCCACTTT. It specifies CASSLRTGESPLHF. This chain connects TRBV7-9 to TRBJ1-6, with 9 bases identical to TRBD1. This CDR3 has 14 residues. The V gene end was trimmed by 2 bases and the J gene end by 10 bases; junction bases not matched to a gene: 3. Germline V lookup: CDR1 SEHNR, CDR2 FQNEAQ (reference sequence).

The table lists this clonotype with a few counts. This rearrangement joins TRBV10-3 to TRBJ2-3, with a possible D match to TRBD2 (9 bases). V lost 6 bases and J 7 bases, leaving 26 bases between the germline ends. Germline CDR1 is ENHRY and CDR2 is SYGVKD. This CDR3 spans 17 amino acids. The CDR3, as DNA: TGTGCCATCAGCAGCGACAGGGGCGGGAGGGCCATGTATACGCAGTATTTT. Amino acid sequence: CAISSDRGGRAMYTQYF.

J is TRBJ1-2 and V is TRBV5-1; 7 positions agree with TRBD1. Losses at the gene ends were 4 bases for V and 5 bases for J; bases not matched to a gene: 11. This CDR3 spans 15 amino acids. Germline V gene data show CDR1 as SGHRS and CDR2 as YFSETQ. The CDR3 nucleotides are TGCGCCAGCAGCGGAAGGTCAGGGGGGAATTATGGCTACACCTTC. The encoded protein is CASSGRSGGNYGYTF. Full variable domain (missing parts from reference TRBV5-1 and TRBJ1-2): KAGVTQTPRYLIKTRGQQVTLSCSPISGHRSVSWYQQTPGQGLQFLFEYFSETQRNKGNFPGRFSGRQFSNSRSEMNVSTLELGDSALYLCASSGRSGGNYGYTFGSGTRLTVV.